The T cell receptor beta chain under discussion was sequenced for a study of blood T cell repertoires in COVID-19. In the authors' workflow: Nucleated cell counts were estimated from reference gene primer amplification. Some clones are missing from TCRdb's copy, which holds only in-frame ones; the method was immunoSEQ multiplex PCR. For V, J and clone size, that table is used; D and trimming come from the DNA. The sample shows 300,000 to 450,000 clones, about 89% of them seen only once. From germline, CDR1 is SGHNT and CDR2 YYREEE (reference sequence). The CDR3 is made up of 12 amino acids. The junction had 7 bases not matched to a gene; V was cut back by 7 bases and J by 6 bases.

The rearrangement links TRBV5-4 to TRBJ2-7; the match to TRBD1 covers 7 bases. The origin of this receptor is a man between 35 and 55 years old in a cohort exposed to, infected with or recovered from COVID-19 (not recorded which). Sequencing input: PBMCs or T cells enriched from blood (not recorded which). CDR3 residues: CASPTGFREQYF. CDR3 in DNA: TGTGCCAGCCCGACAGGGTTCCGCGAGCAGTACTTC.